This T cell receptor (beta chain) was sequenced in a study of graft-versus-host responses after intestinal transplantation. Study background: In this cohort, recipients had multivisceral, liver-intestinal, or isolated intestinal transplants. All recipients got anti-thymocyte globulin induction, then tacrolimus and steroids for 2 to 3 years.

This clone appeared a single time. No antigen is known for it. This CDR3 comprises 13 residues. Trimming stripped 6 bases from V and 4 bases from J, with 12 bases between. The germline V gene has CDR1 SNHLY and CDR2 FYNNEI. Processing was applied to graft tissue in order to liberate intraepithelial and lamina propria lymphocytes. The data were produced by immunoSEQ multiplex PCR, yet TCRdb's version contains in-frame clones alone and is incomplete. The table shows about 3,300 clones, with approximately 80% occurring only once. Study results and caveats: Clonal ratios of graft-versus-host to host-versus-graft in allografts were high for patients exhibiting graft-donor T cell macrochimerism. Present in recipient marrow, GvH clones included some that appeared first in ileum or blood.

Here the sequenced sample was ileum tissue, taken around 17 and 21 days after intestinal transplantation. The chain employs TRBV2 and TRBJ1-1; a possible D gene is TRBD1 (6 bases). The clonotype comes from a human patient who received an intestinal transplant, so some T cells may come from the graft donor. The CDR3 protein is CASRLQGATEAFF. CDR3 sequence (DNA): TGTGCCAGCAGGCTACAGGGAGCCACTGAAGCTTTCTTT.